The clone carrying this TCR beta chain was counted a few times. Its specificity is unknown. Sequencing of cultured CD4+ T cell DNA used the Oncomine TCR Beta short-read assay. It was cultured CD4+ T cells from which genomic DNA was extracted. A single record per CDR3 protein comes from TCRdb applying MiXCR to the PCR reads. The sample holds approximately 13,000 distinct CDR3 sequences, less than 60% seen once. Treatment defined: 10-day PBMC culture with coronavirus spike peptide pools or control peptides (ViraFEST assay). Per well, 1.5 million to 2.5 million PBMCs were cultured in the presence of roughly 10 IU/ml IL-2 and 9.5 to 10 ug/ml peptide pools. CD4+ T cells were isolated by negative selection after less than eleven days of culture. The sample belongs to a study of vaccination and CD4 T cells after COVID-19. Study summary: The convalescent group had six males, four females, seven Caucasians, two Asians, one multiracial.

Sample: CD4+ T cells from blood, cultured in vitro. The clonotype originates from a human donor who had recovered from COVID-19.

The CDR3 spells CASSVLRLQPQHF. CDR3 nucleotides: TGTGCCAGCAGTGTCCTAAGGCTTCAGCCCCAGCATTTT. The chain is built from TRBV6-1 and TRBJ1-5; D ambiguous. Trimming took 4 bases from V and 6 from J, leaving 10 bases between them. Germline V gene lookup returns CDR1 MNHNS and CDR2 SASEGT. The CDR3 totals 13 residues.